A selection of T cell receptor beta chains follows, all from one sample in a study of shared T cell receptors in the human thymus. Measured with immunoSEQ multiplex PCR; TCRdb has only the in-frame clones, and not every one. The sample lists over 350,000 clones, around 95% seen once, with roughly 0.02% in the top ten. Sequenced sample: thymocytes. These receptors all stem from a human donor. The CDR3 runs from the conserved cysteine through the conserved F or W. D genes are given only for firm matches.

d_call j_call v_call cdr3_length cdr3_aa cdr3_nt
. TRBJ1-2 TRBV18 18 CASSPSLREGIYNYGYTF TGTGCCAGCTCACCATCTTTGCGGGAAGGGATTTATAACTATGGCTACACCTTC
. TRBJ2-3 TRBV27 16 CASSLGGALSTDTQYF TGTGCCAGCAGTTTAGGGGGGGCCTTGAGCACAGATACGCAGTATTTT
. TRBJ2-2 TRBV5-6 14 CASSRERNTGELFF TGTGCCAGCAGCCGGGAGCGAAACACCGGGGAGCTGTTTTTT
TRBD2 TRBJ2-1 TRBV27 17 CASSSFFAGELTNEQFF TGTGCCAGCAGTTCCTTTTTTGCGGGAGAACTGACCAATGAGCAGTTCTTC
TRBD1 TRBJ1-3 TRBV27 16 CASSLNRDSSGNTIYF TGTGCCAGCAGTTTAAACAGGGACAGCTCTGGAAACACCATATATTTT
TRBD1 TRBJ2-2 TRBV14 13 CASSQGDTGELFF TGTGCCAGCAGTCAGGGGGACACCGGGGAGCTGTTTTTT
. TRBJ2-7 TRBV15 17 CATSRGERPGVPVEQYF TGTGCCACCAGCAGAGGGGAAAGGCCGGGAGTGCCCGTGGAGCAGTACTTC
. TRBJ1-5 TRBV9 15 CASSGVLGDNQPQHF TGTGCCAGCAGCGGGGTTCTAGGGGACAATCAGCCCCAGCATTTT
. TRBJ2-7 TRBV9 17 CASSVDELVEGTYEQYF TGTGCCAGCAGCGTAGATGAACTAGTCGAAGGGACCTACGAGCAGTACTTC
TRBD2 TRBJ2-7 TRBV6-1 15 CASRPGLAGTYEQYF TGTGCCAGCAGACCCGGACTAGCGGGGACCTACGAGCAGTACTTC
. TRBJ1-2 TRBV7-9 16 CASSLYWISPNYGYTF TGTGCCAGCAGCTTATACTGGATCTCGCCCAACTATGGCTACACCTTC
. TRBJ2-5 TRBV27 14 CASSSGAPAETQYF TGTGCCAGCAGTTCTGGGGCGCCCGCGGAGACCCAGTACTTC
TRBD2 TRBJ2-3 TRBV10-3 16 CAIDFKGTSGTDTQYF TGTGCCATCGACTTTAAAGGGACTAGCGGCACAGATACGCAGTATTTT
TRBD2 TRBJ2-7 TRBV6-1 15 CAIPLGGDGLREQYF TGTGCCATTCCCCTGGGGGGGGATGGGCTTAGGGAGCAGTACTTC
TRBD1 TRBJ2-1 TRBV5-1 15 CASSLGDRAYNEQFF TGCGCCAGCAGCTTGGGGGACAGGGCCTACAATGAGCAGTTCTTC
. TRBJ1-5 TRBV7-2 14 CASFPRTPGQPQHF TGTGCCAGCTTCCCCCGGACCCCAGGTCAGCCCCAGCATTTT
TRBD1 TRBJ2-7 TRBV6-5 14 CASRHDRATYEQYF TGTGCCAGCAGACACGACAGGGCTACCTACGAGCAGTACTTC
. TRBJ2-7 TRBV27 15 CASSWTPGGLYEQYF TGTGCCAGCAGTTGGACTCCCGGGGGTCTCTACGAGCAGTACTTC